This TCR beta chain originates from a study of cytomegalovirus exposure and HLA in healthy donors. Study-wide context: The roughly 130 validation repertoires used the same platform as the roughly 700 first-cohort repertoires (as reported by a later analysis). Study-level findings and limits: Published work reported that the classifier diagnosed cytomegalovirus status with high specificity and sensitivity. The tendency of first-cohort TCR clusters to co-occur in the 90 to 150 validation repertoires emerged from a later analysis.

CDR1 MNHNS and CDR2 SASEGT come from the germline V gene. The CDR3 totals 17 residues. J lost 4 bases, V lost 2 bases, and 9 bases had no gene match. Comments on this clone: The antigen remains unidentified.

TCRdb keeps only in-frame clones here, not all; method: immunoSEQ multiplex PCR. The repertoire holds about 260,000 clones, with roughly 87% as singletons. This chain uses TRBV6-1 with TRBJ2-5, with 11 nucleotides matching TRBD2. This clonotype was sampled from a woman aged 25 to 39 in good health and CMV-seronegative. Sequencing was carried out using PBMCs. The DNA for the CDR3 is TGTGCCAGCAGTGAATGGGGTAGCGGGAGGGGAAGAGAGACCCAGTACTTC. As protein: CASSEWGSGRGRETQYF.